Below, 25 T cell receptor beta chains from the same sample are listed, as sequenced in a study of blood T cell repertoires in COVID-19. TCRdb's table, derived via immunoSEQ multiplex PCR, lists solely in-frame clones and lacks some. The sample includes 350,000 to 450,000 clones, less than 85% of them seen just once. Sequencing input: peripheral blood. Receptors were obtained from a woman in her late teens or twenties with acute or convalescent COVID-19.

Turning to this clone: This sample also contains other DNA sequences that code for the same CDR3. This chain links TRBV6-1 with TRBJ1-1; 8 bases agree with TRBD1. This CDR3 region has 15 residues. The germline V gene encodes CDR1 MNHNS and CDR2 SASEGT. V trimming: 2 bases; J trimming: 1 base; junction bases outside the gene matches: 3. CDR3 bases: TGTGCCAGCAGTGAACCCGGACAGGGGAACACTGAAGCTTTCTTT. It translates to CASSEPGQGNTEAFF.

This clone appeared a single time. As DNA, the CDR3 is TGTGCCAGCAGCCAAGAGGGACTAGCGTGGAATGAGCAGTTCTTC. Translated, it gives CASSQEGLAWNEQFF. The genes are TRBV14 and TRBJ2-1; TRBD2 matches 10 bases. This CDR3 spans 15 amino acids. V shed 0 bases and J 7 bases; nucleotides not matched to a gene: 3. Per germline, CDR1 SGHDN and CDR2 FVKESK. The whole variable domain, remainder taken from reference TRBV14 and TRBJ2-1, is EAGVTQFPSHSVIEKGQTVTLRCDPISGHDNLYWYRRVMGKEIKFLLHFVKESKQDESGMPNNRFLAERTGGTYSTLKVQPAELEDSGVYFCASSQEGLAWNEQFFGPGTRLTVL.

V is TRBV6-5 and J is TRBJ2-7; tentatively, D is TRBD1 (6 bases). Germline CDR1 is MNHEY and CDR2 is SVGAGI. V gave up 5 bases and J gave up 6 bases, with 11 bases separating them. This CDR3 contains 12 residues. CDR3 amino acids: CASSKNRVEQYF. The CDR3 DNA reads as TGTGCCAGCAGTAAAAACAGGGTCGAGCAGTACTTC.

This chain links TRBV2 with TRBJ2-2, with D maybe TRBD1 (6 bases). The ends were cut back, 4 bases at V and 7 bases at J, with 16 bases in the middle. The CDR3 runs to 15 residues. The V gene's germline CDR1 is SNHLY and CDR2 FYNNEI. The CDR3 coding sequence is TGTGCCAGCAGTGGGGGCCGGACAGAGAGCGGGGAGCTGTTTTTT. It translates to CASSGGRTESGELFF.

The chain employs TRBV7-2 and TRBJ1-5; D possibly corresponds to TRBD1 (5 bases). This CDR3 region has 17 residues. Germline V gene data show CDR1 as SGHTA and CDR2 as FQGNSA. Between the trimmed V and J ends, which lost 0 bases and 5 bases, there was a span of 17 bases. For the CDR3, the DNA is TGTGCCAGCAGCTTAGCGTATCGTGGTACAGGTCATCAGCCCCAGCATTTT. Translation: CASSLAYRGTGHQPQHF. The complete variable domain, with remaining parts taken from reference TRBV7-2 and TRBJ1-5, reads GAGVSQSPSNKVTEKGKDVELRCDPISGHTALYWYRQSLGQGLEFLIYFQGNSAPDKSGLPSDRFSAERTGGSVSTLTIQRTQQEDSAVYLCASSLAYRGTGHQPQHFGDGTRLSIL.

This rearrangement joins TRBV10-2 to TRBJ2-7, with a tentative D call TRBD1 (6 bases). Per the germline V gene, CDR1 is WSHSY and CDR2 is SAAADI. The CDR3 is 12 amino acids. V gave up 6 bases and J gave up 6 bases, with 12 bases separating them. CDR3 bases: TGCGCCAGCAGCGGACAGCAGGTCGAGCAGTACTTC. Protein: CASSGQQVEQYF.

This chain links TRBV30 with TRBJ1-4, with 8 bases lining up with TRBD1. This CDR3 has 15 amino acids. From germline, CDR1 is GTSNPN and CDR2 SVGIG (reference sequence). The J segment lost 4 bases and the V segment lost 6 bases, leaving 10 bases of the junction unmatched. CDR3: CACAGPDRVNEKLFF. CDR3 nucleotides: TGTGCCTGCGCGGGCCCGGACAGGGTTAATGAAAAACTGTTTTTT.

This chain uses TRBV7-6 with TRBJ1-4; 8 positions agree with TRBD1. CDR3 length: 15 residues. Germline V CDR1 and CDR2: SGHVS, FNYEAQ. J gave up 7 bases and V 5 bases, and 9 bases lay outside the gene matches. CDR3 residues: CASSGGQGITEKLFF. The CDR3, as DNA: TGTGCCAGCAGCGGAGGACAGGGCATAACTGAAAAACTGTTTTTT.

The V call is TRBV19, the J call TRBJ2-5, with TRBD1 identical over 9 bases. V trimming: 6 bases; J trimming: 4 bases; junction bases outside the gene matches: 9. Germline V CDR1 and CDR2: LNHDA, SQIVND (reference sequence). CDR3 size: 15 residues. CDR3 in DNA: TGTGCCAGTAGGGGGACAGGGACCAATGGAGAGACCCAGTACTTC. Its protein is CASRGTGTNGETQYF.

The table lists this clone with a count of one. The chain couples TRBV10-3 to TRBJ2-1; 11 nucleotides match TRBD1. The CDR3 sequence is 13 residues long. CDR1 and CDR2 (germline): ENHRY, SYGVKD. Trimming cost V 6 bases and J 8 bases; bases outside gene matches: 3. The CDR3 here is CAIRGQGGYEQFF. CDR3 nucleotides: TGTGCCATCAGGGGACAGGGGGGATATGAGCAGTTCTTC.

This chain joins TRBV13 and TRBJ1-2; the match to TRBD1 covers 10 bases. Looked up from germline, CDR1 is PRHDT and CDR2 is FYEKMQ (reference sequence). This CDR3 comprises 18 residues. V lost 6 bases to trimming and J lost 3 bases; unmatched junction nucleotides: 16. This chain's CDR3 is CASSSNTGQGRPYYGYTF. The CDR3 coding sequence is TGTGCCAGCAGTTCGAACACGGGACAGGGGAGGCCTTACTATGGCTACACCTTC.

The rearrangement links TRBV25-1 to TRBJ2-3; 13 bases map to TRBD2. Germline lookup yields CDR1 MGHDK and CDR2 SYGVNS. Unmatched junction bases numbered 11, after V lost 6 bases and J lost 5 bases. The CDR3 extends over 17 amino acids. The CDR3 DNA follows: TGTGCCAGCAGCCTCTCACTAGCGGGGGGGTCAGGAGATACGCAGTATTTT. This sequence encodes CASSLSLAGGSGDTQYF. The complete variable domain, with remaining parts taken from reference TRBV25-1 and TRBJ2-3, reads EADIYQTPRYLVIGTGKKITLECSQTMGHDKMYWYQQDPGMELHLIHYSYGVNSTEKGDLSSESTVSRIRTEHFPLTLESARPSHTSQYLCASSLSLAGGSGDTQYFGPGTRLTVL.

The chain carries TRBV19 and TRBJ2-1; D ambiguous. V dropped 4 bases and J dropped 0 bases, with 7 bases sitting between them. Germline V gene lookup returns CDR1 LNHDA and CDR2 SQIVND (reference sequence). The CDR3 has 14 residues. CDR3 sequence: CASSKQHSYNEQFF. The DNA for the CDR3 is TGTGCCAGTAGTAAACAACACTCCTACAATGAGCAGTTCTTC.

The chain has TRBV2 and TRBJ2-7, with 8 bases fitting TRBD2. This CDR3 comprises 16 residues. The V and J ends lost 4 bases and 3 bases, in that order; junction bases with no gene match: 11. The V gene's germline CDR1 is SNHLY and CDR2 FYNNEI. CDR3 nucleotides: TGTGCCAGCAGTGCCTCGGGGGGGCCTGTTTTCTACGAGCAGTACTTC. Translated, it gives CASSASGGPVFYEQYF. The full variable domain, completed using reference TRBV2 and TRBJ2-7, is EPEVTQTPSHQVTQMGQEVILRCVPISNHLYFYWYRQILGQKVEFLVSFYNNEISEKSEIFDDQFSVERPDGSNFTLKIRSTKLEDSAMYFCASSASGGPVFYEQYFGPGTRLTVT.

The gene calls are TRBV5-8 and TRBJ1-2; D is unresolved. V shed 7 bases and J shed 3 bases, with 10 bases lying between them. CDR1 is SGHTS and CDR2 is YDEGEE in the germline V gene. The CDR3 has 12 residues. The CDR3 DNA sequence: TGTGCCAGCGATTCTAGCTACTATGGCTACACCTTC. Protein sequence: CASDSSYYGYTF.

This clone occurred many times. The V and J genes are TRBV24-1 and TRBJ2-5; a weak D match, TRBD1 (6 bases). The V gene's germline CDR1 is KGHDR and CDR2 SFDVKD. The V end was cut by 5 bases, the J end by 1 base, with 16 bases between. This CDR3 region has 16 residues. DNA for the CDR3: TGTGCCACCAGTGGGTGGAATTCACAGGGCCAAGAGACCCAGTACTTC. Translation gives CATSGWNSQGQETQYF.

The chain has TRBV10-3 and TRBJ2-5; 7 nucleotides align to TRBD2. V was pared by 3 bases and J by 5 bases, with 9 bases of the junction left unmatched. Germline V gene sequence: CDR1 ENHRY, CDR2 SYGVKD. The CDR3 extends over 15 amino acids. The CDR3 DNA reads TGTGCCATCAGTGACCCCGGGGGGTCCCTCGAGACCCAGTACTTC. It yields the protein CAISDPGGSLETQYF.

The rearrangement uses TRBV28 and TRBJ2-7, with 9 bases lining up with TRBD1. V lost 11 bases and J lost 0; bases outside the gene matches: 8. CDR1 MDHEN and CDR2 SYDVKM come from the germline V gene. The CDR3 is made up of 14 amino acids. The CDR3 protein is CAAIGTGSSYEQYF. CDR3 sequence (DNA): TGTGCCGCAATCGGGACAGGGAGCTCCTACGAGCAGTACTTC. The full variable domain, completed using reference TRBV28 and TRBJ2-7, is DVKVTQSSRYLVKRTGEKVFLECVQDMDHENMFWYRQDPGLGLRLIYFSYDVKMKEKGDIPEGYSVSREKKERFSLILESASTNQTSMYLCAAIGTGSSYEQYFGPGTRLTVT.

V gene TRBV4-1 combines with J gene TRBJ2-7; 7 bases map to TRBD2. Germline V gene data show CDR1 as MGHRA and CDR2 as YSYEKL. The V gene end was trimmed by 7 bases and the J gene end by 3 bases; junction bases not matched to a gene: 15. This CDR3 comprises 16 residues. CDR3 region: CASNSGGGGHHYEQYF. DNA of the CDR3: TGCGCCAGCAACTCTGGGGGGGGAGGCCACCACTACGAGCAGTACTTC.

The chain joins TRBV29-1 to TRBJ1-2; 7 bases align to TRBD1. The V segment lost 8 bases and the J segment 2 bases; nucleotides outside the gene matches: 8. Germline V gives CDR1 SQVTM, CDR2 ANQGSEA. The CDR3 runs to 13 residues. This chain's CDR3 is CSTPTGLNYGYTF. In DNA, the CDR3 is TGCAGCACACCGACAGGGTTAAACTATGGCTACACCTTC.

V gene TRBV7-9 combines with J gene TRBJ1-1, with D maybe TRBD1 (5 bases). Germline loops: CDR1 SEHNR, CDR2 FQNEAQ (reference sequence). Trimming pared 7 bases from V and 3 bases from J, leaving 15 bases between. The CDR3 runs 14 residues. CDR3 nucleotides: TGTGCCAGCACTCATTCCAGGGTGGACACTGAAGCTTTCTTT. Translation: CASTHSRVDTEAFF. The variable domain in full, completed from reference TRBV7-9 and TRBJ1-1, reads DTGVSQNPRHKITKRGQNVTFRCDPISEHNRLYWYRQTLGQGPEFLTYFQNEAQLEKSRLLSDRFSAERPKGSFSTLEIQRTEQGDSAMYLCASTHSRVDTEAFFGQGTRLTVV.

The V and J genes are TRBV10-3 and TRBJ2-3; a possible D gene is TRBD1 (6 bases). V was trimmed by 0 bases and J by 6 bases, leaving 19 bases between them. Per germline, CDR1 ENHRY and CDR2 SYGVKD. The CDR3 runs 17 residues. CDR3 loop: CAISESTVGRGADTQYF. Here the CDR3 DNA reads TGTGCCATCAGTGAGTCGACCGTTGGCAGGGGAGCGGATACGCAGTATTTT.

CDR3 loop: CASSLGGGSQPQHF. DNA for the CDR3: TGTGCCAGCAGCTTGGGAGGGGGCAGTCAGCCCCAGCATTTT. V gene TRBV5-5 combines with J gene TRBJ1-5; 7 bases are shared with TRBD1. Germline assignment: CDR1 SGHKS and CDR2 YYEKEE (reference sequence). This CDR3 has 14 residues. With 0 bases clipped from V and 6 bases from J, the junction kept 3 bases outside the gene matches.

As concerns this clone: The sample has other DNA sequences that encode this CDR3 too. The J gene is TRBJ2-7, the V gene TRBV28; D perhaps matches TRBD1 (6 bases). The CDR3 is made up of 13 amino acids. In germline, CDR1 is MDHEN, CDR2 SYDVKM. The V gene lost 6 bases and the J gene lost 1 base, with 10 bases spanning the gap. This CDR3 reads CASSPGQSYEQYF. CDR3 in DNA: TGTGCCAGCAGCCCGGGACAATCCTACGAGCAGTACTTC.

The chain joins TRBV9 to TRBJ2-2; D call uncertain. The length of the CDR3 is 14 residues. Germline V gene lookup returns CDR1 SGDLS and CDR2 YYNGEE. V was clipped by 4 bases and J by 7 bases, with 14 bases between them. CDR3 sequence reads: CASSTTLPGGELFF. CDR3 bases: TGTGCCAGCAGCACCACCCTTCCGGGCGGGGAGCTGTTTTTT.